This is a list of T cell receptor beta chains from one sample in a study of OX40 agonist ivuxolimab in advanced cancers. The method was immunoSEQ multiplex PCR; TCRdb's version includes in-frame clones alone and lacks a portion of them. The sample carries more than 30,000 clones, about 88% recorded once. The specimen was CD4+ or CD8+ T cells sorted from blood, collected in a trial of the OX40 agonist ivuxolimab. The receptor source for this set is an adult with an advanced solid tumor such as melanoma, head and neck, liver or kidney cancer. The CDR3 runs from the conserved cysteine through the conserved F or W. D genes are given only for firm matches. Not all rows give a size; the values are once, few, many and, for expanded clones, a class.

V,J,D,size,DNA,CDR3
TRBV5-4,TRBJ2-3,TRBD1,-,TGTGCCAGCAGCTTACCGGGACAGGTACGAGATACGCAGTATTTT,CASSLPGQVRDTQYF
TRBV7-3,TRBJ2-4,TRBD1,-,TGTGCCAGCAGCCTCTCAGGGGGCACGGCCAAAAACATTCAGTACTTC,CASSLSGGTAKNIQYF
TRBV5-5,TRBJ2-7,TRBD2,-,TGTGCCAGCAGCTTGTCCCTAGCGGGGGGGGTCTACGAGCAGTACTTC,CASSLSLAGGVYEQYF
TRBV10-3,TRBJ2-3,TRBD2,-,TGTGCCATCAGTGAAAAGCGGGGTAGCACAGATACGCAGTATTTT,CAISEKRGSTDTQYF
TRBV27,TRBJ2-3,TRBD1,-,TGTGCCAGCAGTTGGGGACAGGGGGCGCGCACAGATACGCAGTATTTT,CASSWGQGARTDTQYF
TRBV5-5,TRBJ2-2,-,-,TGTGCCAGCAGTTCGGACGGGGACACCGGGGAGCTGTTTTTT,CASSSDGDTGELFF
TRBV27,TRBJ2-1,TRBD1,-,TGTGCCAGCAGTCCCGGGACAGGATACAATGAGCAGTTCTTC,CASSPGTGYNEQFF
TRBV7-9,TRBJ2-1,-,once,TGTGCCAGCAGCCCTGGGGGGGCCGGATACAATGAGCAGTTCTTC,CASSPGGAGYNEQFF
TRBV28,TRBJ2-3,-,-,TGTGCCAGTCTAGGGCCCACAGATACGCAGTATTTT,CASLGPTDTQYF
TRBV27,TRBJ2-7,TRBD1,-,TGTGCCAGCAGTACCCTCCGCGACAGGGAATCCTACGAGCAGTACTTC,CASSTLRDRESYEQYF
TRBV5-4,TRBJ1-1,TRBD1,once,TGTGCCAGCAGCACGCCTGGACAGGGAAACACTGAAGCTTTCTTT,CASSTPGQGNTEAFF
TRBV6-1,TRBJ2-2,-,-,TGTGCCAGCAAGGGGCGTACGAACACCGGGGAGCTGTTTTTT,CASKGRTNTGELFF
TRBV19,TRBJ1-5,-,-,TGTGCCAGTAGTAGGTGGGGTCAGCCCCAGCATTTT,CASSRWGQPQHF
TRBV29-1,TRBJ1-2,-,-,TGCAGCGTTGGCCGGACGGACAACTATGGCTACACCTTC,CSVGRTDNYGYTF
TRBV29-1,TRBJ1-2,TRBD1,-,TGCAGCGCAGAGAACAGGGGCGTCTATGGCTACACCTTC,CSAENRGVYGYTF
TRBV7-9,TRBJ2-5,TRBD2,few,TGTGCCAGCAGCTCCTGGACTAGCGGAGAGACCCAGTACTTC,CASSSWTSGETQYF